The 15 T cell receptor beta chains presented below share a single source sample, sequenced in a study of neoadjuvant nivolumab and ipilimumab in lung cancer. Profiled with immunoSEQ multiplex PCR; TCRdb holds only in-frame clones, not every one. The sample has around 19,000 clones, about 89% seen once. The specimen was peripheral blood, collected before neoadjuvant nivolumab, alone or with ipilimumab. The receptors were sampled from an adult with non-small cell lung cancer.

The chain has TRBV18 and TRBJ2-7, with D tentatively TRBD1 or TRBD2 (5 bases each). This CDR3 is 16 amino acids long. V lost 6 bases and J 2 bases, leaving 20 bases between the germline ends. Germline loops: CDR1 KGHSH, CDR2 LQKENI. As DNA, the CDR3 is TGTGCCAGCTCCTTCGGGACGGGTTTTTCCCCCTACGAGCAGTACTTC. Its protein product is CASSFGTGFSPYEQYF.

CDR3 amino acids: CASSLTGLAGGNEQFF. As DNA, the CDR3 is TGTGCCAGCAGTTTGACGGGGCTAGCGGGGGGCAATGAGCAGTTCTTC. V and J are TRBV28 and TRBJ2-1, with 11 bases that match TRBD2. CDR1 MDHEN and CDR2 SYDVKM come from the germline V gene. The V gene end was trimmed by 3 bases and the J gene end by 6 bases; junction bases not matched to a gene: 7. This CDR3 region has 16 residues.

The chain is built from TRBV25-1 and TRBJ2-5; TRBD1 might be the D (6 bases). V was cut by 3 bases and J by 3 bases, with 17 bases left in between. The CDR3 sequence is 16 residues long. In germline, CDR1 is MGHDK, CDR2 SYGVNS. Here the CDR3 reads CASSEAGRGNKETQYF. CDR3 in DNA: TGTGCCAGCAGTGAGGCGGGCAGGGGCAACAAAGAGACCCAGTACTTC.

The rearrangement joins TRBV7-9 to TRBJ2-7; maybe TRBD1 (6 bases). Germline loops: CDR1 SEHNR, CDR2 FQNEAQ (reference sequence). Trimming left V 5 bases short and J 3 bases short, with 11 bases between. The CDR3 totals 13 residues. The CDR3 DNA reads TGTGCCAGCAGCCTTAAGGGGGTCTACGAGCAGTACTTC. Translation gives CASSLKGVYEQYF.

The chain joins TRBV4-2 to TRBJ1-5, with a tentative D call TRBD1 (6 bases). CDR1 is LGHNA and CDR2 is YNFKEQ in the germline V gene. The CDR3 sequence is 14 residues long. Trimming removed 1 base at V and 5 bases at J, with 9 bases between. CDR3 nucleotides: TGTGCCAGCAGCCAAGGGGACAAAGATCAGCCCCAGCATTTT. Its translation: CASSQGDKDQPQHF.

This sequence joins TRBV30 and TRBJ2-3; 7 positions agree with TRBD2. V shed 5 bases and J 1 base; nucleotides not matched to a gene: 6. This CDR3 spans 14 amino acids. Germline assignment: CDR1 GTSNPN and CDR2 SVGIG (reference sequence). The DNA for the CDR3 is TGTGCCTGGGGTGGACTAGGGGGCACAGATACGCAGTATTTT. Translation: CAWGGLGGTDTQYF. The full variable domain, rest sourced from reference TRBV30 and TRBJ2-3, is SQTIHQWPATLVQPVGSPLSLECTVEGTSNPNLYWYRQAAGRGLQLLFYSVGIGQISSEVPQNLSASRPQDRQFILSSKKLLLSDSGFYLCAWGGLGGTDTQYFGPGTRLTVL.

The chain uses TRBV5-5 and TRBJ2-3; D gene ambiguous. V lost 1 base to trimming and J lost 4 bases, with 1 base between them. CDR3 length equals 11 residues. CDR1 and CDR2 from the germline V gene are SGHKS and YYEKEE (reference sequence). The chain's CDR3 is CASSLSDTQYF. The DNA of the CDR3 is TGTGCCAGCAGCTTGTCAGATACGCAGTATTTT.

The rearrangement links TRBV7-6 to TRBJ2-7; no definite D call. This CDR3 region has 11 residues. Germline assignment: CDR1 SGHVS and CDR2 FNYEAQ. V lost 1 base and J lost 5, with 3 bases in between. The CDR3 is CASSLGDEQYF. As DNA, the CDR3 is TGTGCCAGCAGCTTAGGCGACGAGCAGTACTTC.

As DNA, the CDR3 is TGCGCCAGCAGCTTGGCACAGGGGAACTCTGGGGCCAACGTCCTGACTTTC. It is translated as CASSLAQGNSGANVLTF. The gene calls are TRBV5-1 and TRBJ2-6; 7 bases map to TRBD1. The CDR3 consists of 17 residues. With V trimmed by 0 bases and J by 0 bases, 3 bases remained unmatched. Germline loops: CDR1 SGHRS, CDR2 YFSETQ.

V and J are TRBV30 and TRBJ2-5; D may be TRBD2 (5 bases). V lost 3 bases to trimming and J lost 4 bases, with 9 bases between them. The germline gives CDR1 GTSNPN, CDR2 SVGIG (reference sequence). The CDR3 loop spans 12 amino acids. The CDR3 DNA sequence: TGTGCCTGGAGGGACTCGGGAGAGACCCAGTACTTC. Amino acids: CAWRDSGETQYF.

The chain has TRBV4-1 and TRBJ2-7; a weak D match, TRBD1 (6 bases). The CDR3 runs 14 residues. The V end was cut by 1 base, the J end by 6 bases, with 13 bases between. Germline V gene sequence: CDR1 MGHRA, CDR2 YSYEKL. CDR3 protein: CASSQGLGAVEQYF. CDR3 nucleotide sequence: TGCGCCAGCAGCCAAGGGCTGGGGGCGGTCGAGCAGTACTTC.

The rearrangement uses TRBV9 and TRBJ2-2, with 9 bases identical to TRBD1. The CDR3 is 16 residues long. CDR1 SGDLS and CDR2 YYNGEE come from the germline V gene. The junction had 8 bases not matched to a gene; V was cut back by 4 bases and J by 4 bases. The CDR3 loop is CASSPRQGGLTGELFF. The CDR3 coding sequence is TGTGCCAGCAGCCCACGACAGGGGGGCCTCACCGGGGAGCTGTTTTTT.

CDR3 in DNA: TGTGCCAGCAGCACACCGGGACAGAGCAATCAGCCCCAGCATTTT. Amino acids: CASSTPGQSNQPQHF. This chain links TRBV7-8 with TRBJ1-5; 7 bases are a match to TRBD1. Germline V gives CDR1 SGHVS, CDR2 FQNEAQ. This CDR3 is built from 15 residues. Trimming at V came to 5 bases and at J to 1 base, leaving 5 bases not matched to a gene.

This clone was observed once. The chain couples TRBV7-9 to TRBJ2-3; 7 positions agree with TRBD2. CDR1 and CDR2 (germline): SEHNR, FQNEAQ (reference sequence). The CDR3 has 15 amino acids. V lost 5 bases and J lost 3; bases outside the gene matches: 8. CDR3: CASSPGGSGTDTQYF. CDR3 coding DNA: TGTGCCAGCAGCCCCGGCGGGAGCGGAACAGATACGCAGTATTTT.

The chain couples TRBV29-1 to TRBJ2-7; weak D call: TRBD2 (6 bases). Germline CDR1 is SQVTM and CDR2 is ANQGSEA. The CDR3 spans 12 residues. The ends were cut back, 3 bases at V and 4 bases at J, with 10 bases in the middle. The CDR3 DNA follows: TGCAGCGTTGAGGAGGGACTTTACGAGCAGTACTTC. This encodes CSVEEGLYEQYF.